This is a list of T cell receptor beta chains from one sample in a study of blood T cell repertoires in COVID-19. The table came from immunoSEQ multiplex PCR; TCRdb's copy has only in-frame clones and leaves some out. Here the sample spans about 77,000 clones, 80% being singletons. The specimen was peripheral blood. These receptors originate from a woman aged 70-85 years with acute or convalescent COVID-19. Both conserved end residues are part of each CDR3. A D gene is named only where the DNA matches it firmly. The size field is filled for only some rows; it gives once, few, many or a size class.

CDR3 protein,CDR3 DNA,CDR3 length,V gene,D gene,clone size,J gene
CASSQDVQANYGYTF,TGCGCCAGCAGCCAAGATGTACAGGCCAACTATGGCTACACCTTC,15,TRBV4-1,.,.,TRBJ1-2
CASSYGRANYGYTF,TGTGCCAGCAGTTACGGGCGGGCAAACTATGGCTACACCTTC,14,TRBV6-2/TRBV6-3,.,.,TRBJ1-2
CATSTGGGQPQHF,TGTGCCACCAGCACAGGGGGGGGTCAGCCCCAGCATTTT,13,TRBV24-1,TRBD1,once,TRBJ1-5
CASSRDRQTYEQYF,TGTGCCAGCTCAAGAGACAGGCAAACCTACGAGCAGTACTTC,14,TRBV18,.,.,TRBJ2-7
CASSQSPGQGASFSNQPQHF,TGCGCCAGCAGCCAGAGCCCGGGACAGGGGGCTTCCTTTAGCAATCAGCCCCAGCATTTT,20,TRBV4-1,TRBD1,.,TRBJ1-5
CASSHSYEQYF,TGTGCCAGCAGCCACTCCTACGAGCAGTACTTC,11,TRBV6-6,.,.,TRBJ2-7
CASSQVRGSYGYTF,TGTGCCAGCAGCCAAGTACGGGGTAGCTATGGCTACACCTTC,14,TRBV3-1/TRBV3-2,.,.,TRBJ1-2
CASSPMGQGTDTQYF,TGTGCCAGCTCACCTATGGGACAGGGCACAGATACGCAGTATTTT,15,TRBV18,TRBD1,.,TRBJ2-3
CASRGGAGANVLTF,TGTGCCAGCAGGGGGGGGGCTGGGGCCAACGTCCTGACTTTC,14,TRBV6-6,TRBD2,.,TRBJ2-6
CASSPGGPQPQHF,TGTGCCAGCAGCCCGGGGGGGCCCCAGCCCCAGCATTTT,13,TRBV5-8,.,once,TRBJ1-5
CASSLGRYEQYF,TGTGCCAGCAGCTTAGGTCGGTACGAGCAGTACTTC,12,TRBV11-3,.,.,TRBJ2-7
CASEDRGRIRYEQYF,TGTGCCAGCGAGGACAGGGGGCGGATTCGGTACGAGCAGTACTTC,15,TRBV2,TRBD1,.,TRBJ2-7
CASSPLYYGYTF,TGTGCCAGCAGCCCACTCTACTATGGCTACACCTTC,12,TRBV7-9,.,.,TRBJ1-2